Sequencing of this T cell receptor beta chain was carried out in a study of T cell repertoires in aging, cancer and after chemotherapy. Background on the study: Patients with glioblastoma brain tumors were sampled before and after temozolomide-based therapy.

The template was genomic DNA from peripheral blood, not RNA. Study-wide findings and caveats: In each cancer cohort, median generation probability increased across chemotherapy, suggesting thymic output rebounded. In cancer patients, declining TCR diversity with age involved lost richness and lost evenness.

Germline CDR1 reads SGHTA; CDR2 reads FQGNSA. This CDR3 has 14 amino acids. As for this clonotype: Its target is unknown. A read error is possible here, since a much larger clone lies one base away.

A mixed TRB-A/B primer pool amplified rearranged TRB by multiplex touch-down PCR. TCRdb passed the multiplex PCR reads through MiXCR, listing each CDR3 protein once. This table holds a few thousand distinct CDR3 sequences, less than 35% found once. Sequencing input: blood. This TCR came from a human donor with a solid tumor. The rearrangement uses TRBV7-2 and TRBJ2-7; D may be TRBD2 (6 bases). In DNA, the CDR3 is TGTGCCAGCAGCTCCAACCGGGACTCCTACAAGCAGTACTTC. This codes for CASSSNRDSYKQYF.